The clone carrying this T cell receptor (beta chain) came up once. The junction departs from the called germline gene at one end, perhaps through a read error. These data belong to a study of blood T cell repertoires in COVID-19. Background on the study: Material from acute and convalescent COVID-19 was sourced from the United States, Italy and Spain. From T cells, B-cell-depleted T cells, or PBMCs came the material, which was cDNA or gDNA.

This CDR3 contains 11 residues. Germline V gene data show CDR1 as MNHNY and CDR2 as SVGAGI (reference sequence). In the original analysis: It was from reference gene primer amplification that nucleated cell counts were estimated. Repertoires were generated with immunoSEQ multiplex PCR, while TCRdb's copy carries only in-frame clones and drops some. For V, J and clone size, that table is used; D and trimming come from the DNA. The data show approximately 140,000 clones, approximately 84% seen once. The origin of this receptor is a man aged 60-69 years with acute or convalescent COVID-19. Sequences were obtained from peripheral blood. The V call is TRBV6-6, the J call TRBJ2-1; 9 bases line up with TRBD2. CDR3 in amino acids: CASSSGAGGIF. CDR3 bases: TGTGCCAGCAGTTCTGGGGCGGGGGGGATCTTC.